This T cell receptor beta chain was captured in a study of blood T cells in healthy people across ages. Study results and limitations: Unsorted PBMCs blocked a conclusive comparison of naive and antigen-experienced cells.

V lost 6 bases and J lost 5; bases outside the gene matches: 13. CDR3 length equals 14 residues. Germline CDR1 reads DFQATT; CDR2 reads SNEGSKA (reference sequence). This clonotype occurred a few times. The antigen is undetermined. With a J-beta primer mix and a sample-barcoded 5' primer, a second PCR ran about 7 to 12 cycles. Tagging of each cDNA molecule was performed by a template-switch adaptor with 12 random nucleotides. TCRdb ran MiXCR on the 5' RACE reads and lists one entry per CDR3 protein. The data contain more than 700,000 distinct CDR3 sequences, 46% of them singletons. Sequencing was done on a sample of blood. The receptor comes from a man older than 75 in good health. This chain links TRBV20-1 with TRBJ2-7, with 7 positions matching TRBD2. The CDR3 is CSAPGETSPHEQYF. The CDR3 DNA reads TGCAGTGCCCCAGGCGAGACTAGCCCCCACGAGCAGTACTTC.